This T cell receptor beta chain is drawn from a study of glioma-infiltrating T cells after dendritic cell vaccination. V gave up 6 bases and J gave up 9 bases, with 15 bases separating them. The CDR3 loop spans 13 amino acids. CDR1 is MNHEY and CDR2 is SVGAGI in the germline V gene. This table comes from immunoSEQ multiplex PCR, and its TCRdb copy is limited to in-frame clones, with some not included. The table has about 50,000 clones, around 91% seen once. Documented time point: after dendritic cell vaccination, including at tumor progression/relapse. Blood PBMC samples: pre-vaccination, two weeks post third vaccination, and at tumor progression.

This chain links TRBV6-5 with TRBJ2-1, with a tentative D call TRBD2 (5 bases). This specimen consisted of blood, obtained after dendritic cell vaccination. This sequence was found in a human donor with glioblastoma. CDR3 amino acids: CASRRNSGSEQFF. CDR3 nucleotide sequence: TGTGCCAGCAGACGCAATTCGGGGAGTGAGCAGTTCTTC.